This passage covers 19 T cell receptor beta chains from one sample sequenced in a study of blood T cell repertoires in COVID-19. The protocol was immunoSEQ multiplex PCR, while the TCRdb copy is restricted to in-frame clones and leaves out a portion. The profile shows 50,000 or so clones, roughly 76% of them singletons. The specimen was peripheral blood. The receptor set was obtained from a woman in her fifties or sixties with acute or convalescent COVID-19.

The CDR3 nucleotides read TGTGCCACCAGCAGAGGGGGGGACGAGCAGTACTTC. This translates into CATSRGGDEQYF. J is TRBJ2-7 and V is TRBV15, with D possibly being TRBD2 (6 bases). Trimming removed 1 base at V and 5 bases at J, with 6 bases between. The germline CDR1 and CDR2 sequences are LNHNV and YYDKDF (reference sequence). The CDR3 loop spans 12 amino acids.

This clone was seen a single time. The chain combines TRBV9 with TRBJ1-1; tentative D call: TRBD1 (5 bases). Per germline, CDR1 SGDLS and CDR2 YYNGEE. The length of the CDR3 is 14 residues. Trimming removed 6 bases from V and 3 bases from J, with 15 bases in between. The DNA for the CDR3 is TGTGCCAGCAAAGTCGGGGGGATGGACACTGAAGCTTTCTTT. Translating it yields CASKVGGMDTEAFF.

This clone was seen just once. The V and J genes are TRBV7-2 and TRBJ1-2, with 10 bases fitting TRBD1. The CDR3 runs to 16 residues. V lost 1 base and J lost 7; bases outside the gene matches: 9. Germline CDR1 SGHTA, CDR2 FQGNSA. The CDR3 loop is CASSLGEGQGWSGYTF. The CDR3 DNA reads TGTGCCAGCAGCTTAGGAGAGGGACAGGGGTGGTCTGGCTACACCTTC.

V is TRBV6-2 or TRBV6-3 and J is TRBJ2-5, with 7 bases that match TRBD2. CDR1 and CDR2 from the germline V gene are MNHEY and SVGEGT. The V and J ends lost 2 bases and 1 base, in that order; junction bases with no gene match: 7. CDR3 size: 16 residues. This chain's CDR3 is CASSYILAEIQETQYF. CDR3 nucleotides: TGTGCCAGCAGTTACATTCTAGCGGAGATCCAAGAGACCCAGTACTTC.

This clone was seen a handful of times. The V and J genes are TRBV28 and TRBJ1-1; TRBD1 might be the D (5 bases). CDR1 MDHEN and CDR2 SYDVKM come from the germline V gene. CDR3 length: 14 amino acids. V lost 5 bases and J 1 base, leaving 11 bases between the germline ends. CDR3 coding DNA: TGTGCCAGCAGTGCCCCTACAGGGAACACTGAAGCTTTCTTT. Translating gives CASSAPTGNTEAFF.

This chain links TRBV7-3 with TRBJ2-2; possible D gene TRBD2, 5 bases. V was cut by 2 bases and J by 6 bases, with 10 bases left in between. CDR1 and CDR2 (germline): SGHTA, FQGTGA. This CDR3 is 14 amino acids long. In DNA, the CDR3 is TGTGCCAGCAGCTTATGGGCCGGGGCCGGGGAGCTGTTTTTT. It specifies CASSLWAGAGELFF.

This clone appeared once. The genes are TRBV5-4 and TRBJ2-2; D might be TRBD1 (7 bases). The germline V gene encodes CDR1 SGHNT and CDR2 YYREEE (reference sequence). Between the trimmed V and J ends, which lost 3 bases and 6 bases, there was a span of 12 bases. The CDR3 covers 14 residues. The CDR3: CASSSPRGAGELFF. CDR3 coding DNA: TGTGCCAGCAGCTCTCCCAGGGGGGCCGGGGAGCTGTTTTTT.

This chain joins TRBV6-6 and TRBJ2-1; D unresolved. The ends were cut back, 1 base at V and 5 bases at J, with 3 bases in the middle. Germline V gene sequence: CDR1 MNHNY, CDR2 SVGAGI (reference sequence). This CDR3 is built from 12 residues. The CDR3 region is CASSYYNNEQFF. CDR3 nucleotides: TGTGCCAGCAGTTACTACAACAATGAGCAGTTCTTC.

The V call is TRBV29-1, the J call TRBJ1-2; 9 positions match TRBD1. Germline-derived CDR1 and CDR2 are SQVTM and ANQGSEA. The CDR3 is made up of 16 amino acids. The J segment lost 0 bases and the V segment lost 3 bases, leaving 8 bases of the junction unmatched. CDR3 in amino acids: CSVDGTGRRSNYGYTF. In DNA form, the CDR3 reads TGCAGCGTTGACGGGACAGGGAGGCGTTCTAACTATGGCTACACCTTC.

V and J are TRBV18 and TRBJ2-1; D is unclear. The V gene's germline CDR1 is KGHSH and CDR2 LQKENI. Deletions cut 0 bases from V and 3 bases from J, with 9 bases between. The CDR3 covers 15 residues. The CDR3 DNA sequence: TGTGCCAGCTCACCACCGAGCCGGAGCTACAATGAGCAGTTCTTC. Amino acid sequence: CASSPPSRSYNEQFF.

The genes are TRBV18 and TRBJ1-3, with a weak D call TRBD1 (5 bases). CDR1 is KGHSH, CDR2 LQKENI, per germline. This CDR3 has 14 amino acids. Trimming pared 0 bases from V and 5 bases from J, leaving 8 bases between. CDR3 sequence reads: CASSPPTGRNTIYF. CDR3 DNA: TGTGCCAGCTCACCACCAACAGGCAGAAACACCATATATTTT.

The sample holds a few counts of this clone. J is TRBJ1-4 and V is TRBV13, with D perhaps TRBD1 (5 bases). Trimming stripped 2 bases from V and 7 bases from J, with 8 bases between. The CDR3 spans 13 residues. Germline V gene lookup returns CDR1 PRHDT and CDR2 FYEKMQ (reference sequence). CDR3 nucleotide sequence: TGTGCCAGCAGCTTAAGGGGAAGTGAAAAACTGTTTTTT. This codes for CASSLRGSEKLFF.

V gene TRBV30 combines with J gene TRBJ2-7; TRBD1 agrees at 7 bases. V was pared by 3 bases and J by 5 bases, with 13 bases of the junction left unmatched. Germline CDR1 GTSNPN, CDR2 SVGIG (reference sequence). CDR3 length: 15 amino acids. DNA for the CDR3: TGTGCCTGGAGGCGCCGGACAGGAGGTTCCCACGAGCAGTACTTC. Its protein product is CAWRRRTGGSHEQYF.

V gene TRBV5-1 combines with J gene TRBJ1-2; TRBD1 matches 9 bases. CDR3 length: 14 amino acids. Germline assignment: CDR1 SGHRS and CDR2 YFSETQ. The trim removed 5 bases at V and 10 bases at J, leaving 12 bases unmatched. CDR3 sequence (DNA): TGCGCCAGCAGAACCGGGACAGGGCCGGTGGACTACACCTTC. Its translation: CASRTGTGPVDYTF.

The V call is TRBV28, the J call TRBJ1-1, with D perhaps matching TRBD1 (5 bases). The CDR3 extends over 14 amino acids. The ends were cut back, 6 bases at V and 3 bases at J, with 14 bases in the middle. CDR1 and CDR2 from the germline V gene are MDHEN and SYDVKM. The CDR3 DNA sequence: TGTGCCAGCAGGGGGGGAGGGGACCACACTGAAGCTTTCTTT. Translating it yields CASRGGGDHTEAFF.

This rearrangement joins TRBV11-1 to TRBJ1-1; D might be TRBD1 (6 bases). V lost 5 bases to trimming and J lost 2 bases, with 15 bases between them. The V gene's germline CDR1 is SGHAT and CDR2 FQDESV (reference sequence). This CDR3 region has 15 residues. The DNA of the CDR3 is TGTGCCAGCAGCGGAAAGACAGGCCTTAACACTGAAGCTTTCTTT. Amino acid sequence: CASSGKTGLNTEAFF.

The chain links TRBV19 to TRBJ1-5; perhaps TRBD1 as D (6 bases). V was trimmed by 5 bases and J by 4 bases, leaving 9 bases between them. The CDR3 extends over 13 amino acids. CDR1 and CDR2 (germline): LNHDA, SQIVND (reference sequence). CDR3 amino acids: CASSADRNQPQHF. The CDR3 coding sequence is TGTGCCAGTAGTGCGGACAGAAATCAGCCCCAGCATTTT. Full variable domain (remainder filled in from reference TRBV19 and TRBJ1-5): DGGITQSPKYLFRKEGQNVTLSCEQNLNHDAMYWYRQDPGQGLRLIYYSQIVNDFQKGDIAEGYSVSREKKESFPLTVTSAQKNPTAFYLCASSADRNQPQHFGDGTRLSIL.

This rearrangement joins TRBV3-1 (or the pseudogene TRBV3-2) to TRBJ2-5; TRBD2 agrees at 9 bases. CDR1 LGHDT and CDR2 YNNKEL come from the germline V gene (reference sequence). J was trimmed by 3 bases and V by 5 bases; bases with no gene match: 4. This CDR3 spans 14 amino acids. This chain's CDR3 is CASSFGLAKETQYF. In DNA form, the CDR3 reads TGTGCCAGCAGCTTCGGACTAGCGAAAGAGACCCAGTACTTC.

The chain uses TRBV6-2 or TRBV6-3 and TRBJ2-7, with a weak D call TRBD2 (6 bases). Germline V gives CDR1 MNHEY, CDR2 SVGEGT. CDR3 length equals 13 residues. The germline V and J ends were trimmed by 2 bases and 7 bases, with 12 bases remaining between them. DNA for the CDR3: TGTGCCAGCAGTTACGGCGGGGTTGCAGAGCAGTACTTC. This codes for CASSYGGVAEQYF.